The clone carrying this T cell receptor beta chain was detected only once. The antigen is not known. The whole isolated RNA underwent reverse transcription, so sequencing captured expressed TCRB transcripts. Sequencing was performed with immunoSEQ multiplex PCR; in TCRdb, only in-frame clones are kept and a portion is missing. The profile covers some 900,000 clones, with 17% appearing a single time and about 0.025% taken by the ten largest. This sample was taken from a study of beta chain features in type 1 diabetes. In the study overall: Healthy donors resembled patients in age, gender and cell yields.

V was clipped by 3 bases and J by 6 bases, with 22 bases between them. CDR3 size: 17 residues. The germline V gene has CDR1 LNHDA and CDR2 SQIVND (reference sequence). It was one heparinised blood draw, averaging around 100 mL, that each donor gave. CD45RO/CCR7/CD25/CD127/CD95/CD27 separated CD4+ naive, central memory, regulatory and stem cell-like memory cells by sorting. Study-wide results and caveats: Patients with type 1 diabetes carried fewer insertions and had more deletions at their VDJ junctions.

Source material: naive CD4+ T cells from blood. The sequence was obtained from a woman between 18 and 30 years old in good health. The chain links TRBV19 to TRBJ2-3; a weak D match, TRBD2 (7 bases). CDR3 in DNA: TGTGCCAGTAGTATGGGGGCTGGAGCGGGGCTTCATGATACGCAGTATTTT. This translates into CASSMGAGAGLHDTQYF.